This T cell receptor (beta chain) was captured by sequencing in a study of T cells after yellow fever vaccination. Across the whole study: Low-cell-number fractions were prepared with SMART-Seq v4 Ultra Low Input.

V was trimmed by 0 bases and J by 0 bases, leaving 18 bases between them. The CDR3 has 19 amino acids. Germline CDR1 LGHNA, CDR2 YSLEER. This clonotype was seen repeatedly, ten times or more. TCRdb redid the calling of the 5' RACE reads with MiXCR, one entry per CDR3 protein. In the table there are roughly 180,000 distinct CDR3 sequences, approximately 6% of which are singletons. This material consisted of CD4+ T cells sorted from PBMCs, taken on the day of the first yellow fever vaccination. This sequence joins TRBV4-3 and TRBJ1-5; possibly TRBD1 for D (6 bases). The source of this sequence is a young man who received the YFV17D yellow fever vaccine. CDR3 loop: CASSQDWGQGELSNQPQHF. DNA for the CDR3: TGCGCCAGCAGCCAAGATTGGGGGCAGGGCGAACTTAGCAATCAGCCCCAGCATTTT.